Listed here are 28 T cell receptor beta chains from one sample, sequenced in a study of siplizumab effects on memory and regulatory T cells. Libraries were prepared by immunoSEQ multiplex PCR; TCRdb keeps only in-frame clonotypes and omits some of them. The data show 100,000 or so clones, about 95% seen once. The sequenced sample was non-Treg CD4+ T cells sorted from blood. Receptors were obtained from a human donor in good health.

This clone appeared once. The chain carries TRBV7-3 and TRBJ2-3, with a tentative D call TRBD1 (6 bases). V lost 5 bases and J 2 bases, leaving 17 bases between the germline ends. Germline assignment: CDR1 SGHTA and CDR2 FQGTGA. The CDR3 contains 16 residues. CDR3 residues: CASSPAGTKYTDTQYF. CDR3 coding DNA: TGTGCCAGCAGCCCCGCCGGGACAAAGTACACAGATACGCAGTATTTT.

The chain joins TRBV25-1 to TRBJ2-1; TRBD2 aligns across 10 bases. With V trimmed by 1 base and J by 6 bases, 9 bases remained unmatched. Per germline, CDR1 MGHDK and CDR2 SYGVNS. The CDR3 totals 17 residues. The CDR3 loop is CASSESPGLAPINEQFF. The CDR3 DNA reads TGTGCCAGCAGTGAATCCCCGGGACTAGCGCCAATCAATGAGCAGTTCTTC.

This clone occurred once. CDR3 region: CATSRDQGQGLTYEQYF. CDR3 sequence (DNA): TGTGCCACCAGCAGAGATCAAGGACAGGGACTTACCTACGAGCAGTACTTC. The gene calls are TRBV15 and TRBJ2-7; TRBD1 matches at 8 bases. Looked up from germline, CDR1 is LNHNV and CDR2 is YYDKDF (reference sequence). V was pared by 0 bases and J by 2 bases, with 9 bases of the junction left unmatched. The CDR3 loop spans 17 amino acids.

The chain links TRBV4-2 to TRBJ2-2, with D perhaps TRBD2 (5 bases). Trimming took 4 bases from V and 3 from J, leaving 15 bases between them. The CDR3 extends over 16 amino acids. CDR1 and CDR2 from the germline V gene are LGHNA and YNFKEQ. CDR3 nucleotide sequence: TGTGCCAGCAGCCCGGTGGCGCAGGAGGACACCGGGGAGCTGTTTTTT. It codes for CASSPVAQEDTGELFF.

The CDR3 sequence: CASSFTGQETQYF. The DNA of the CDR3 is TGTGCCAGTAGTTTCACAGGGCAAGAGACCCAGTACTTC. The J gene is TRBJ2-5, the V gene TRBV19; possibly TRBD1 for D (6 bases). The CDR3 is 13 residues long. The V gene lost 5 bases and the J gene lost 2 bases, with 9 bases spanning the gap. The germline V gene encodes CDR1 LNHDA and CDR2 SQIVND (reference sequence).

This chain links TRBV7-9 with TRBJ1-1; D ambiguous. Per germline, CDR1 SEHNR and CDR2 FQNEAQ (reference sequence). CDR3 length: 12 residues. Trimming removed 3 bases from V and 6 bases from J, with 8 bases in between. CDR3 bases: TGTGCCAGCAGCTTCAGACAAGCTGAAGCTTTCTTT. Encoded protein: CASSFRQAEAFF.

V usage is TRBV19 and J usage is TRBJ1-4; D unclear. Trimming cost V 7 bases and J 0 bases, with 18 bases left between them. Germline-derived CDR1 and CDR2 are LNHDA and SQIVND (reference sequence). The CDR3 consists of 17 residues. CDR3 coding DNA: TGTGCCAGTACCGGGCGCGGCGATAGTGCAACTAATGAAAAACTGTTTTTT. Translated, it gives CASTGRGDSATNEKLFF.

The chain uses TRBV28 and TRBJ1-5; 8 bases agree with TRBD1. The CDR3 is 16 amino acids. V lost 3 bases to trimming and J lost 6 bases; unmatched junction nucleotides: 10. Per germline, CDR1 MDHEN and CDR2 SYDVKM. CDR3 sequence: CASSFGAQGATQPQHF. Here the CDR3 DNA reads TGTGCCAGCAGTTTTGGGGCGCAGGGGGCAACTCAGCCCCAGCATTTT. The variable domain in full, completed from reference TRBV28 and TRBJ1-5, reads DVKVTQSSRYLVKRTGEKVFLECVQDMDHENMFWYRQDPGLGLRLIYFSYDVKMKEKGDIPEGYSVSREKKERFSLILESASTNQTSMYLCASSFGAQGATQPQHFGDGTRLSIL.

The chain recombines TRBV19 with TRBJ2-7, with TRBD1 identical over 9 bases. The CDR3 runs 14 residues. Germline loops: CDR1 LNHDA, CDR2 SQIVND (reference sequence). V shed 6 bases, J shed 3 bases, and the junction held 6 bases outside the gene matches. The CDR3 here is CASRGQGGRYEQYF. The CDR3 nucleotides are TGTGCCAGTAGGGGACAGGGAGGCCGCTACGAGCAGTACTTC.

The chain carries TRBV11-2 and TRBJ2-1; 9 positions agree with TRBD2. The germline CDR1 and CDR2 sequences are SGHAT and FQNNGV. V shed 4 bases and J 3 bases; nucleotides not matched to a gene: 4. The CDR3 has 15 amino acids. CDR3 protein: CASSSLAGDYNEQFF. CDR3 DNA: TGTGCCAGCAGCTCCTTAGCGGGAGACTACAATGAGCAGTTCTTC.

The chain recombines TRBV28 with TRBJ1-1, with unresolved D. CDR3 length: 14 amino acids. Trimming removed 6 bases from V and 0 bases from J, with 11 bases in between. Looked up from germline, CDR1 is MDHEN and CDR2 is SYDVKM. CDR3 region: CASSPIGVNTEAFF. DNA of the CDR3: TGTGCCAGCAGCCCGATAGGCGTGAACACTGAAGCTTTCTTT. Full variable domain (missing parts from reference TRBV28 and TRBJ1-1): DVKVTQSSRYLVKRTGEKVFLECVQDMDHENMFWYRQDPGLGLRLIYFSYDVKMKEKGDIPEGYSVSREKKERFSLILESASTNQTSMYLCASSPIGVNTEAFFGQGTRLTVV.

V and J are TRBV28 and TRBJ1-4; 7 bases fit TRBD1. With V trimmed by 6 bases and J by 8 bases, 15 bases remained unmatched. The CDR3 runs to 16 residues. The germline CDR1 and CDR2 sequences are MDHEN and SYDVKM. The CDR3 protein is CASSSPTTGLGEKLFF. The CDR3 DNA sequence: TGTGCCAGCAGCTCCCCCACGACAGGGCTAGGGGAAAAACTGTTTTTT.

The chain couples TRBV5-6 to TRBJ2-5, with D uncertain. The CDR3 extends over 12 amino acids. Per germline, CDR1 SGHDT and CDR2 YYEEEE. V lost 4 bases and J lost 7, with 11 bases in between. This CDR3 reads CASSPPSGTQYF. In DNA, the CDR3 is TGTGCCAGCAGCCCCCCATCCGGGACCCAGTACTTC.

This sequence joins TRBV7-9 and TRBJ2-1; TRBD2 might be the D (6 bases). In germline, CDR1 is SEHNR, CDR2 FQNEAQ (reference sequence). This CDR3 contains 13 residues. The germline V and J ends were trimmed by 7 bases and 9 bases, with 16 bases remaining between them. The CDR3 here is CASNPGGAVEQFF. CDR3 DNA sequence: TGTGCCAGCAACCCCGGAGGGGCCGTTGAGCAGTTCTTC.

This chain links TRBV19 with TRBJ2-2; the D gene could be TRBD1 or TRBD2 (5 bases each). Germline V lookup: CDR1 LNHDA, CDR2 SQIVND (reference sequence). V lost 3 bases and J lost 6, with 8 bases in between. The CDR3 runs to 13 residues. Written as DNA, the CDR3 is TGTGCCAGTAGTATTAGGGGACCCGGGGAGCTGTTTTTT. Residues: CASSIRGPGELFF.

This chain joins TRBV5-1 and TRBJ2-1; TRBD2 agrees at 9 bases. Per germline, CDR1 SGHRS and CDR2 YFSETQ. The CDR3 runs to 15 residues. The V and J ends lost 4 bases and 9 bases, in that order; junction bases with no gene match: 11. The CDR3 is CASSIRPSGTSEQFF. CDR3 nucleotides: TGCGCCAGCAGCATACGACCTAGCGGGACGAGTGAGCAGTTCTTC.

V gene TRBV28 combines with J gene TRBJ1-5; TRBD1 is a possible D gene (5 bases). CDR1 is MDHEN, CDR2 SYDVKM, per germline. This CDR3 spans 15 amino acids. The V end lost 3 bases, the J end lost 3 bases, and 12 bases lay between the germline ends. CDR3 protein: CASSFQGTNNQPQHF. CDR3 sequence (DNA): TGTGCCAGCAGTTTCCAAGGGACGAACAATCAGCCCCAGCATTTT.

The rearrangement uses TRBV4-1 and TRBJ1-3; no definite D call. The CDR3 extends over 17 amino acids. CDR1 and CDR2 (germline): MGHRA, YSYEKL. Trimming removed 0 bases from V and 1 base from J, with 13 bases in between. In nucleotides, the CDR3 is TGCGCCAGCAGCCAAGATCGTCTCTTGGTTTCTGGAAACACCATATATTTT. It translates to CASSQDRLLVSGNTIYF.

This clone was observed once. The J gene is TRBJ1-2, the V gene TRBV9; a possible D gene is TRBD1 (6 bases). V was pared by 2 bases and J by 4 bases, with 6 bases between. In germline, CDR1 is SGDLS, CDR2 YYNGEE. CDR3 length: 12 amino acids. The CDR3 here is CASSVDSYGYTF. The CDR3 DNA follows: TGTGCCAGCAGCGTGGACAGCTATGGCTACACCTTC. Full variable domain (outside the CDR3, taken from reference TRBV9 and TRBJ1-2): DSGVTQTPKHLITATGQRVTLRCSPRSGDLSVYWYQQSLDQGLQFLIQYYNGEERAKGNILERFSAQQFPDLHSELNLSSLELGDSALYFCASSVDSYGYTFGSGTRLTVV.

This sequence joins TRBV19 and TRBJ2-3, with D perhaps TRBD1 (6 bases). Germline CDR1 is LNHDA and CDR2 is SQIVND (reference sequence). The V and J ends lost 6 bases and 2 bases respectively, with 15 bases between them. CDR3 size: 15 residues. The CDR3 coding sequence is TGTGCCAGTAGAAAATTTGGACAGACCACAGATACGCAGTATTTT. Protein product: CASRKFGQTTDTQYF.

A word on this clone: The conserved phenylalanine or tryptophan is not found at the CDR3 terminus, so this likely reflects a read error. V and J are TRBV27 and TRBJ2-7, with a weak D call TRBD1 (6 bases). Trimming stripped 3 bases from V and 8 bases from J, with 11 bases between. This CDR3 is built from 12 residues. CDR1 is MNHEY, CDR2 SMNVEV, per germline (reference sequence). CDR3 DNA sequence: TGTGCCAGCAGTTTGGGTGGGGGCAAGCAGTACCTC. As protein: CASSLGGGKQYL.

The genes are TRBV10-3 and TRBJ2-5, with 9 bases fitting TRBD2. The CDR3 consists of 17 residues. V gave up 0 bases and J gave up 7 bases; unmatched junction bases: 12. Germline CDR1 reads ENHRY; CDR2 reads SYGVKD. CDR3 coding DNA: TGTGCCATCAGTGAGTCACCCGCTAGAGCGGGAGGAGGGACCCAGTACTTC. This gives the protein CAISESPARAGGGTQYF.

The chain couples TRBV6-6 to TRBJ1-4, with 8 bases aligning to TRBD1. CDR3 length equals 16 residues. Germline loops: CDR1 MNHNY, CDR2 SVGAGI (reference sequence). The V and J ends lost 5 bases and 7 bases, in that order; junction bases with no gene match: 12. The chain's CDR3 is CASSPTVTGEGEKLFF. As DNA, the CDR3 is TGTGCCAGCAGTCCTACAGTGACAGGGGAGGGTGAAAAACTGTTTTTT.

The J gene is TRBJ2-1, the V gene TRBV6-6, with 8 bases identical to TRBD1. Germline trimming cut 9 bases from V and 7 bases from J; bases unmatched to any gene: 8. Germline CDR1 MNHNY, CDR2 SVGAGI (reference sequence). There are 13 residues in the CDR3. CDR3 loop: CASRQGLRNEQFF. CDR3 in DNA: TGTGCCAGTAGACAGGGGTTACGGAATGAGCAGTTCTTC.

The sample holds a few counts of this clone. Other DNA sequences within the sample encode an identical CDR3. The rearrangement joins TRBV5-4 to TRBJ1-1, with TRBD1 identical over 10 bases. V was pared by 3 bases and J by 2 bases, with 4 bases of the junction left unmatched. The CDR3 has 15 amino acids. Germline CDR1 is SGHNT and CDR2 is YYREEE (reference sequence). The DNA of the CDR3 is TGTGCCAGCAGCTCTGACAGGGGGCCAAACACTGAAGCTTTCTTT. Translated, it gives CASSSDRGPNTEAFF.

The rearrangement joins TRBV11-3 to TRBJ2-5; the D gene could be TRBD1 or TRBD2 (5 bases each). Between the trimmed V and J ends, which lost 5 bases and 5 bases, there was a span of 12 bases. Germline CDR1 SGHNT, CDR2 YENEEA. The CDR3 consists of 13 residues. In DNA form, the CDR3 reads TGTGCCAGCAGCCTAGGGGAGAGGGAGACCCAGTACTTC. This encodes CASSLGERETQYF.

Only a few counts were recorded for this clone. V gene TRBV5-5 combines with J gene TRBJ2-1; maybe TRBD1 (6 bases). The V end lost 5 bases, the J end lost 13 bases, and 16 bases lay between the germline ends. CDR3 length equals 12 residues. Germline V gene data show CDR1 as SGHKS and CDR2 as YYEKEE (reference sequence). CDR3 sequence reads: CASSEDLDSQFF. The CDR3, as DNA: TGTGCCAGCAGTGAGGACCTGGACAGCCAGTTCTTC.

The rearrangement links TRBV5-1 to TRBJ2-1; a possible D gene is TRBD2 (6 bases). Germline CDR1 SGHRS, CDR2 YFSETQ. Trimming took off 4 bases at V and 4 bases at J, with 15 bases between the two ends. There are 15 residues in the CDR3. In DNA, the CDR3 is TGCGCCAGCAGCGTACAAGGAGGGCCTTACAATGAGCAGTTCTTC. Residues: CASSVQGGPYNEQFF. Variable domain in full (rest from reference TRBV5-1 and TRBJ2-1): KAGVTQTPRYLIKTRGQQVTLSCSPISGHRSVSWYQQTPGQGLQFLFEYFSETQRNKGNFPGRFSGRQFSNSRSEMNVSTLELGDSALYLCASSVQGGPYNEQFFGPGTRLTVL.